The clone carrying this TCR beta chain was detected many times. These data originate in a study of T cells in Graves' hyperthyroidism and ophthalmopathy. RNA transcripts yielded amplified TCR beta CDR3 regions. The study used the HTBI primer set for a first-round RT-PCR of the TCR CDR3. From the multiplex PCR reads, TCRdb called clonotypes with MiXCR, one entry per CDR3 protein. Among about 380,000 distinct CDR3 sequences listed, 18% were seen once. V was shortened by 5 bases and J by 1 base, with 12 bases between the two germline ends. There are 15 residues in the CDR3. Per the germline V gene, CDR1 is LNHNV and CDR2 is YYDKDF (reference sequence).

This clonotype was obtained from a man between 18 and 35 years old with Graves' ophthalmopathy. Sequencing input: blood. J is TRBJ1-5 and V is TRBV15, with D hard to call. CDR3 sequence reads: CATSSSLGSNQPQHF. The CDR3 DNA is TGTGCCACCAGCTCCTCCCTCGGGAGCAATCAGCCCCAGCATTTT. The full variable domain, completed using reference TRBV15 and TRBJ1-5, is DAMVIQNPRYQVTQFGKPVTLSCSQTLNHNVMYWYQQKSSQAPKLLFHYYDKDFNNEADTPDNFQSRRPNTSFCFLDIRSPGLGDTAMYLCATSSSLGSNQPQHFGDGTRLSIL.